The sequence of this T cell receptor beta chain was determined in a study of shared clonotypes between healthy human individuals. With 8 bases removed from V and 4 bases from J, the gap between germline ends came to 18 bases. This CDR3 is built from 15 residues. Germline loops: CDR1 SQVTM, CDR2 ANQGSEA. Cells designated naive CD8 were CD45RO-negative and were positively selected for CCR7, with terminally differentiated effector memory CD45RA+ cells excluded. Original data processing: With immunoSEQ giving junction-only sequences and no quality scores, filtering differed. Profiled with immunoSEQ multiplex PCR; TCRdb holds only in-frame clones, not every one. V, J and clone size are taken as reported in that table, and D and trimming were inferred from the DNA itself. The sample consists of more than 500,000 clones, approximately 95% of them appearing once. This clone was detected only once.

Sequences were obtained from naive CD8+ T cells sorted from blood. This TCR was recovered from a woman in her 30s in good health. The chain uses TRBV29-1 and TRBJ2-6, with D perhaps matching TRBD1 or TRBD2 (7 bases each). CDR3 region: CSITGDYGGANVLTF. The CDR3 nucleotides read TGCAGCATTACAGGGGACTATGGCGGGGCCAACGTCCTGACTTTC.